Listed below are T cell receptor beta chains from one sample, sequenced in a study of blood T cell repertoires in COVID-19. Assay: immunoSEQ multiplex PCR; the TCRdb copy retains only in-frame clones and omits some. This table has 80,000 to 90,000 clones, roughly 82% appearing once. Material: peripheral blood. The receptors originated from a woman aged 80 or over with acute or convalescent COVID-19. Each CDR3 is given with its conserved first and last residue.

CDR3aa | v_gene
CASSSFRSLGEKLFF | TRBV27
CASSLETGLINQPQHF | TRBV7-8
CASLETRTEAFF | TRBV6-6
CASSLGPSGGAAGELFF | TRBV11-2
CASSGSPDRESGTQYF | TRBV28
CASSPESSYNEQFF | TRBV5-1
CASSPQGFGNIQYF | TRBV28
CATTSGGGGYTF | TRBV19
CASSLGLAETQYF | TRBV7-2
CASSPDRAGETQYF | TRBV7-8
CAISESAAETQYF | TRBV10-3
CASRLQGSYEQYF | TRBV12-3/TRBV12-4